Presented here are 22 T cell receptor beta chains from one specimen sequenced in a study of identical twins. Each CDR3 protein is one row after TCRdb ran MiXCR on the 5' RACE reads. Of some 790,000 distinct CDR3 sequences in the sample, roughly 18% were seen once. A further study also used this sample, focusing on T cells expressing NK-cell markers.

Sequences were obtained from PBMCs. These TCRs come from a young woman in good health.

This clonotype was counted a few times. The chain uses TRBV29-1 and TRBJ1-4, with 11 bases lining up with TRBD1. CDR3 size: 14 residues. J gave up 5 bases and V 6 bases, and 5 bases lay outside the gene matches. Germline values: CDR1 SQVTM, CDR2 ANQGSEA. CDR3 protein: CSVVGTGGNEKLFF. The DNA of the CDR3 is TGCAGCGTGGTAGGGACAGGGGGAAATGAAAAACTGTTTTTT.

This chain connects TRBV7-9 to TRBJ1-6, with D perhaps matching TRBD1 (5 bases). Germline V lookup: CDR1 SEHNR, CDR2 FQNEAQ (reference sequence). There are 13 residues in the CDR3. Trimming removed 3 bases from V and 10 bases from J, with 10 bases in between. The CDR3 sequence: CASSFQGKSPLHF. DNA of the CDR3: TGTGCCAGCAGCTTCCAGGGCAAGTCACCCCTCCACTTT.

The CDR3, as DNA: TGCGCCAGCAGCCGAACCGACGGCCCCTACGAGCAGTACTTC. Translating gives CASSRTDGPYEQYF. The genes are TRBV5-1 and TRBJ2-7; D ambiguous. Trimming left V 4 bases short and J 2 bases short, with 13 bases between. Germline loops: CDR1 SGHRS, CDR2 YFSETQ. CDR3 size: 14 residues.

CDR3 nucleotides: TGTGCCATCAGTGAGACAGGGGTGTCGAGCGAGCAGTACTTC. Protein: CAISETGVSSEQYF. This chain uses TRBV10-3 with TRBJ2-7; 7 bases fit TRBD1. The CDR3 sequence is 14 residues long. CDR1 ENHRY and CDR2 SYGVKD come from the germline V gene. Trimming removed 2 bases from V and 6 bases from J; junction bases left unmatched: 7.

This clonotype was observed a few times. V usage is TRBV6-1 and J usage is TRBJ1-5, with D tentatively TRBD1 (5 bases). Per the germline V gene, CDR1 is MNHNS and CDR2 is SASEGT. The germline V and J ends were trimmed by 8 bases and 4 bases, with 15 bases remaining between them. The CDR3 is 14 residues long. The CDR3 DNA reads TGTGCCAGCGGGGACTCTCAGGCTAATCAGCCCCAGCATTTT. It is translated as CASGDSQANQPQHF.

The chain combines TRBV12-3 or TRBV12-4 with TRBJ1-3; D may be TRBD1 (5 bases). This CDR3 is 14 amino acids long. V was cut by 3 bases and J by 8 bases, with 14 bases left in between. CDR3 region: CASSLGQPADTIYF. CDR3 bases: TGTGCCAGCAGTTTGGGGCAGCCTGCAGACACCATATATTTT.

The chain has TRBV6-1 and TRBJ2-4; D may be TRBD2 (5 bases). V was pared by 5 bases and J by 0 bases, with 11 bases between. Germline CDR1 MNHNS, CDR2 SASEGT. The CDR3 is 15 residues long. CDR3 residues: CASSTPGIAKNIQYF. CDR3 DNA sequence: TGTGCCAGCAGTACCCCGGGGATAGCCAAAAACATTCAGTACTTC.

In this sample, this clonotype turned up a few times. The chain recombines TRBV20-1 with TRBJ2-1, with no clear D. This CDR3 spans 12 amino acids. Germline V gene sequence: CDR1 DFQATT, CDR2 SNEGSKA (reference sequence). Trimming cost V 3 bases and J 2 bases, with 5 bases left between them. The CDR3 bases are TGCAGTGCTAGCCACCCCTACAATGAGCAGTTCTTC. Translation: CSASHPYNEQFF.

The chain couples TRBV10-2 to TRBJ2-3; 9 bases agree with TRBD2. V was pared by 8 bases and J by 3 bases, with 9 bases of the junction left unmatched. Germline CDR1 reads WSHSY; CDR2 reads SAAADI. The CDR3 loop spans 15 amino acids. The CDR3, as DNA: TGCGCCAGCGGGGGGGAGACTAGCGGTACAGATACGCAGTATTTT. Residues: CASGGETSGTDTQYF.

This clonotype was recorded at least ten times. The chain carries TRBV7-2 and TRBJ2-7; D uncertain. The CDR3 sequence is 12 residues long. The germline CDR1 and CDR2 sequences are SGHTA and FQGNSA. The germline V and J ends were trimmed by 2 bases and 4 bases, with 6 bases remaining between them. DNA of the CDR3: TGTGCCAGCAGCTTAATCTCGTACGAGCAGTACTTC. Its protein product is CASSLISYEQYF.

The J gene is TRBJ2-7, the V gene TRBV24-1, with 9 positions matching TRBD1. Germline values: CDR1 KGHDR, CDR2 SFDVKD. The CDR3 totals 15 residues. After removal of 3 bases from V and 6 bases from J, the junction contained 8 bases not matched to a gene. CDR3 residues: CATSDPDRGMTEQYF. CDR3 nucleotides: TGTGCCACCAGTGATCCGGACAGGGGAATGACCGAGCAGTACTTC.

This clonotype showed up many times. One end of the junction fails to match germline, which may point to a read error. This chain connects TRBV5-1 to TRBJ1-1; D is undetermined. There are 14 residues in the CDR3. CDR1 and CDR2 (germline): SGHRS, YFSETQ. The CDR3 spells CASSLAGRNTEAFF. The DNA of the CDR3 is TGTGCCAGCAGCTTAGCAGGCCGGAACACTGAAGCTTTCTTT.

This clonotype has a count of ten or more. This chain connects TRBV6-1 to TRBJ1-3; 7 bases line up with TRBD1. Germline V CDR1 and CDR2: MNHNS, SASEGT. V lost 6 bases to trimming and J lost 2 bases; unmatched junction nucleotides: 7. The CDR3 contains 15 residues. The CDR3 region has the DNA TGTGCCAGCAGGGGCATTGGGACAGCTGGAAACACCATATATTTT. It translates to CASRGIGTAGNTIYF.

This clonotype has a handful of counts. This chain connects TRBV27 to TRBJ2-4; tentatively, D is TRBD1 or TRBD2 (5 bases each). Germline V CDR1 and CDR2: MNHEY, SMNVEV (reference sequence). The CDR3 is 15 amino acids. Trimming pared 6 bases from V and 6 bases from J, leaving 18 bases between. In DNA, the CDR3 is TGTGCCAGCAGCCTGAGGACCGGGACCATAAACATTCAGTACTTC. Its protein is CASSLRTGTINIQYF.

This chain links TRBV12-3 or TRBV12-4 with TRBJ1-2; D unresolved. Trimming took 7 bases from V and 7 from J, leaving 10 bases between them. The CDR3 extends over 11 amino acids. In DNA form, the CDR3 reads TGTGCCAGCACTCGTTCTGGTGGCTACACCTTC. Residues: CASTRSGGYTF.

The chain has TRBV5-6 and TRBJ2-3; 9 bases agree with TRBD2. With 3 bases clipped from V and 3 bases from J, the junction kept 2 bases outside the gene matches. This CDR3 spans 14 amino acids. Germline assignment: CDR1 SGHDT and CDR2 YYEEEE. The CDR3 DNA is TGTGCCAGCAGCTACCTAGCGGGAACAGATACGCAGTATTTT. Residues: CASSYLAGTDTQYF.

This clonotype was counted only a few times. The chain uses TRBV5-1 and TRBJ2-3, with 8 bases that match TRBD2. V was clipped by 5 bases and J by 4 bases; unmatched bases: 6. This CDR3 contains 14 residues. CDR1 and CDR2 from the germline V gene are SGHRS and YFSETQ. CDR3 coding DNA: TGCGCCAGCAGATCGGGGGGGGGCCCAGATACGCAGTATTTT. It specifies CASRSGGGPDTQYF.

There are many counts of this clonotype. At one end, the junction sequence differs from germline, possibly due to a read error. The chain recombines TRBV5-1 with TRBJ1-1; a weak D match, TRBD1 (6 bases). Germline V gene data show CDR1 as SGHRS and CDR2 as YFSETQ. The CDR3 covers 14 residues. CDR3 sequence reads: CASSPGTMNTEAFF. The CDR3 nucleotides are TGTGCCAGCAGTCCCGGGACAATGAACACTGAAGCTTTCTTT.

V usage is TRBV5-1 and J usage is TRBJ2-3; 7 bases are a match to TRBD1. CDR1 and CDR2 (germline): SGHRS, YFSETQ. J was trimmed by 3 bases and V by 6 bases; bases with no gene match: 4. The CDR3 is 13 residues long. Here the CDR3 DNA reads TGCGCCAGCAACAGGGGACCGACAGATACGCAGTATTTT. Translating gives CASNRGPTDTQYF.

This clonotype turned up a few times. The V call is TRBV5-5, the J call TRBJ2-5; D possibly corresponds to TRBD1 (5 bases). This CDR3 is built from 14 residues. Germline V gene lookup returns CDR1 SGHKS and CDR2 YYEKEE (reference sequence). V was shortened by 2 bases and J by 2 bases, with 10 bases between the two germline ends. The chain's CDR3 is CASSFWAGQETQYF. In nucleotides, the CDR3 is TGTGCCAGCAGCTTCTGGGCAGGGCAAGAGACCCAGTACTTC. Using reference TRBV5-5 and TRBJ2-5 for the parts outside the CDR3, the full variable domain is DAGVTQSPTHLIKTRGQQVTLRCSPISGHKSVSWYQQVLGQGPQFIFQYYEKEERGRGNFPDRFSARQFPNYSSELNVNALLLGDSALYLCASSFWAGQETQYFGPGTRLLVL.

This clonotype was counted ten times or more. The V call is TRBV18, the J call TRBJ1-1; D unresolved. With 4 bases removed from V and 1 base from J, the gap between germline ends came to 13 bases. The CDR3 length is 15 residues. From germline, CDR1 is KGHSH and CDR2 LQKENI. The CDR3 nucleotides read TGTGCCAGCTCACTAGGTCTAGGGCGGAACACTGAAGCTTTCTTT. The encoded protein is CASSLGLGRNTEAFF.

The chain recombines TRBV7-9 with TRBJ1-6, with 9 positions matching TRBD1. Per the germline V gene, CDR1 is SEHNR and CDR2 is FQNEAQ (reference sequence). J gave up 7 bases and V 5 bases, and 6 bases lay outside the gene matches. This CDR3 region has 15 residues. The CDR3 region is CASSTTGTGNSPLHF. For the CDR3, the DNA is TGTGCCAGCAGCACAACCGGGACAGGGAATTCACCCCTCCACTTT.